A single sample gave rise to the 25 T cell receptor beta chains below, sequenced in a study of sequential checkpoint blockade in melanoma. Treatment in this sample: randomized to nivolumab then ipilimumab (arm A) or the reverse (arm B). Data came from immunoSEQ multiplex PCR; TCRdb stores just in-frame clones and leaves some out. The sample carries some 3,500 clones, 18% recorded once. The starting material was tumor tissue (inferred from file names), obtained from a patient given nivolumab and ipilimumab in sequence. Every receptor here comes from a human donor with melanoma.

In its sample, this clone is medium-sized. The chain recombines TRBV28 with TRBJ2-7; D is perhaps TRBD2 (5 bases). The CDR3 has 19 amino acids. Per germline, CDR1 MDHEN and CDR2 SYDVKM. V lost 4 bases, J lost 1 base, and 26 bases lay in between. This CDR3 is CASSWPPLGTSTVSYEQYF. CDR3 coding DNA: TGTGCCAGCAGTTGGCCCCCTTTAGGAACTAGTACGGTTTCCTACGAGCAGTACTTC.

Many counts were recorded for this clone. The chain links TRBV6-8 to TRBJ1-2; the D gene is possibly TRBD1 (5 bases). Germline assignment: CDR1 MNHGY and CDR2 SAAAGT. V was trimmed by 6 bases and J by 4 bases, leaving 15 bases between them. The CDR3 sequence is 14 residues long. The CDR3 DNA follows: TGTGCCAGCAGGCTGAGGGGCGCGCTCTATGGCTACACCTTC. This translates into CASRLRGALYGYTF.

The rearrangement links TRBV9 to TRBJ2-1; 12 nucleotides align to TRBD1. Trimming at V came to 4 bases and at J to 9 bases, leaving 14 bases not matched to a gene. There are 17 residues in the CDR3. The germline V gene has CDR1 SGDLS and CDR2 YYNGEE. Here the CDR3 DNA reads TGTGCCAGCAGCCCATCCCCGGGACAGGGGGCGCTTGGTGAGCAGTTCTTC. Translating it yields CASSPSPGQGALGEQFF.

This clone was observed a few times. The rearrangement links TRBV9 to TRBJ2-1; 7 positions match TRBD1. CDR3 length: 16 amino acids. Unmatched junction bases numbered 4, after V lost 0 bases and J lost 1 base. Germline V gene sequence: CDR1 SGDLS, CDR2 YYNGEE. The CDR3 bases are TGTGCCAGCAGCGTAGGGGACAGCTATTCCTACAATGAGCAGTTCTTC. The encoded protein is CASSVGDSYSYNEQFF.

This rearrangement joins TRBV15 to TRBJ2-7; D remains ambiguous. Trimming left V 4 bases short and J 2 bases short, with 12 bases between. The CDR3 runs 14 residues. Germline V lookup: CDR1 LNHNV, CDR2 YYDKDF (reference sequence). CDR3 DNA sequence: TGTGCCACCAGCAACCCTGGTAATCCCTACGAGCAGTACTTC. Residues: CATSNPGNPYEQYF.

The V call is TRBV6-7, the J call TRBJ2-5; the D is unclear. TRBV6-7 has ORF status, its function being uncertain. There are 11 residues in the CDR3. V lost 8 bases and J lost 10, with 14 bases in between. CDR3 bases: TGTGCCAGCGGTGGCGGTAGAGACCAGTACTTC. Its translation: CASGGGRDQYF.

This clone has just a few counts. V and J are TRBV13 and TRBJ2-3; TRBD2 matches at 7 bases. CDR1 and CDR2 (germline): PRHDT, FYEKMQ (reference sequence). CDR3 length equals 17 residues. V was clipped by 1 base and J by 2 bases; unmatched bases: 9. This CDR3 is CASSLDAERGFTDTQYF. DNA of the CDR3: TGTGCCAGCAGCTTAGATGCCGAGCGGGGTTTCACAGATACGCAGTATTTT. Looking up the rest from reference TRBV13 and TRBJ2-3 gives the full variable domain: AAGVIQSPRHLIKEKRETATLKCYPIPRHDTVYWYQQGPGQDPQFLISFYEKMQSDKGSIPDRFSAQQFSDYHSELNMSSLELGDSALYFCASSLDAERGFTDTQYFGPGTRLTVL.

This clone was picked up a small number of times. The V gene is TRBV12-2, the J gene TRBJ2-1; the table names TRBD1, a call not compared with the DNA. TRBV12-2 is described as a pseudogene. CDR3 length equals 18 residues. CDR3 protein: CASRLPGHSQSSYNEQFF. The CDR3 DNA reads TGTGCAAGTCGCTTACCCGGACACTCTCAGAGCTCCTACAATGAGCAGTTCTTC.

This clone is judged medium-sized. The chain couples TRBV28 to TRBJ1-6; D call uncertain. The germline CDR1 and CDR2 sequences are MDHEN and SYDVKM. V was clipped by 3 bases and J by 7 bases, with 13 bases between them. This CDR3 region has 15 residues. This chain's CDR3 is CASSFFGRGNSPLHF. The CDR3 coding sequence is TGTGCCAGCAGTTTTTTCGGGAGAGGCAATTCACCCCTCCACTTT.

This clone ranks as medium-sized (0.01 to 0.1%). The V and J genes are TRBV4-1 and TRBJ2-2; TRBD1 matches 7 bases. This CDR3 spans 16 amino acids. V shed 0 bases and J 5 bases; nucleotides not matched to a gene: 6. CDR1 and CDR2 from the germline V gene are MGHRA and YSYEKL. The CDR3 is CASSQDRGRGTGELFF. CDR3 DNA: TGCGCCAGCAGCCAAGATAGGGGGCGCGGTACCGGGGAGCTGTTTTTT.

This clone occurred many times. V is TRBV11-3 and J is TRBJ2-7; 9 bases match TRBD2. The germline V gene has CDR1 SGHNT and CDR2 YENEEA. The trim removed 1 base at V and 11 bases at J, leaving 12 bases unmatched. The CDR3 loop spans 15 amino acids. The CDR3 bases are TGTGCCAGCAGCTTAGGGTTGACTAGCGGATCATTGAAGTACTTC. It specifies CASSLGLTSGSLKYF.

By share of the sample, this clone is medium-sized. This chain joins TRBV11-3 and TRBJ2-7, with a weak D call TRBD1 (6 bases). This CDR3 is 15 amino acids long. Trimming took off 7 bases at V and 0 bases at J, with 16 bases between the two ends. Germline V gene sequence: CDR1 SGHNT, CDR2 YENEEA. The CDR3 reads CASTQGSGPSYEQYF. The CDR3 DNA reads TGTGCCAGCACCCAGGGGTCTGGGCCCTCCTACGAGCAGTACTTC.

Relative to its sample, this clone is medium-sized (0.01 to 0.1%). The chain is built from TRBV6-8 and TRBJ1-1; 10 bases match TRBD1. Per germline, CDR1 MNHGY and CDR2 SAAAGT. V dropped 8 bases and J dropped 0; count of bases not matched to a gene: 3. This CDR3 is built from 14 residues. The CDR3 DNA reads TGTGCCAGCGGGACAGGGGACATGAACACTGAAGCTTTCTTT. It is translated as CASGTGDMNTEAFF.

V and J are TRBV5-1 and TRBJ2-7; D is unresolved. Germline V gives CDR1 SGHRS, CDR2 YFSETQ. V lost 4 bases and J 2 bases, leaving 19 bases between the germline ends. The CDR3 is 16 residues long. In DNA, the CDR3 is TGCGCCAGCAGCCAAGGACGGACGGAGACCACCTACGAGCAGTACTTC. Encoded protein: CASSQGRTETTYEQYF.

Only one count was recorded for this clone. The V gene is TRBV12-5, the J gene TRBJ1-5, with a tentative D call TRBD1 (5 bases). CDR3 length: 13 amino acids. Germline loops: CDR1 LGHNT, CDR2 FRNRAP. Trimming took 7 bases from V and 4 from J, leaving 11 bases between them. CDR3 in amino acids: CASAPGGNQPQHF. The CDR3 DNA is TGTGCTAGTGCCCCCGGGGGAAATCAGCCCCAGCATTTT.

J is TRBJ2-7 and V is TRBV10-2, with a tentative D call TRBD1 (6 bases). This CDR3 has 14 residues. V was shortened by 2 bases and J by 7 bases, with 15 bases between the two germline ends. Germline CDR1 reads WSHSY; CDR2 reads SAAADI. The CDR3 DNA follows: TGCGCCAGCAGTGAGGGGACACCTTCAGGAGAGCAGTACTTC. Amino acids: CASSEGTPSGEQYF.

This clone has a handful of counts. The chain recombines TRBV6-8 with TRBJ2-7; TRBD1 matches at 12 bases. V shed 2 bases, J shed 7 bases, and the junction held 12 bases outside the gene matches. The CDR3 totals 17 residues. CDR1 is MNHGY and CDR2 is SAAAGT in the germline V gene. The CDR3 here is CASSYPPGQGARGEQYF. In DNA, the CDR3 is TGTGCCAGCAGTTACCCGCCGGGACAGGGGGCGCGAGGTGAGCAGTACTTC.

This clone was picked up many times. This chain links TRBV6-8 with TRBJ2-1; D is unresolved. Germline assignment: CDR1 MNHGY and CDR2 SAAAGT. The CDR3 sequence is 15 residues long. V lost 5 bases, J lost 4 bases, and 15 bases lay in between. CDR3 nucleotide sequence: TGTGCCAGCAGTGACGGCCCCCAGTCTTACAATGAGCAGTTCTTC. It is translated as CASSDGPQSYNEQFF.

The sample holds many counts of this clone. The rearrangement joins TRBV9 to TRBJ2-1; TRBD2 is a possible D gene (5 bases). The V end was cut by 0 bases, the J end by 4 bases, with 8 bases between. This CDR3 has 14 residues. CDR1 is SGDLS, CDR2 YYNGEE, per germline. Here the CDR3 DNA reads TGTGCCAGCAGCGTAGGACCGGGGTACAATGAGCAGTTCTTC. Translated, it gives CASSVGPGYNEQFF.

In DNA, the CDR3 is TGCGCCAGCAGCTTGACAGGGGGCAATCAGCCCCAGCATTTT. This codes for CASSLTGGNQPQHF. The chain uses TRBV5-1 and TRBJ1-5, with 7 bases lining up with TRBD1. V dropped 1 base and J dropped 2; count of bases not matched to a gene: 0. The CDR3 loop spans 14 amino acids. Germline CDR1 reads SGHRS; CDR2 reads YFSETQ.

The CDR3 DNA is TGTGCCAGCAGTTACGCAGGGGAAGAGACCCAGTACTTC. Translation gives CASSYAGEETQYF. The rearrangement links TRBV6-8 to TRBJ2-5; D is perhaps TRBD1 (6 bases). Per the germline V gene, CDR1 is MNHGY and CDR2 is SAAAGT. V gave up 2 bases and J gave up 3 bases, with 7 bases separating them. This CDR3 comprises 13 residues.

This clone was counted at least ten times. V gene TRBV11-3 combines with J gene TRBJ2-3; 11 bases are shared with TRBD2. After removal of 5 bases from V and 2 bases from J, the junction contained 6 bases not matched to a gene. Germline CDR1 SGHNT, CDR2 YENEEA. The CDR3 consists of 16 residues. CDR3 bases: TGTGCCAGCAGCGGAACGGGACTAGCGGACACAGATACGCAGTATTTT. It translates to CASSGTGLADTDTQYF.

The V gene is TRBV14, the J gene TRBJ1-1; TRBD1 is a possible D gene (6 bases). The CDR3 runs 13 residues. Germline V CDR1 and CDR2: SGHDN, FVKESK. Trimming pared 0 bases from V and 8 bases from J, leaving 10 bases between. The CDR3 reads CASSQDRGAEAFF. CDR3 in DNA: TGTGCCAGCAGCCAAGACCGGGGGGCGGAAGCTTTCTTT.

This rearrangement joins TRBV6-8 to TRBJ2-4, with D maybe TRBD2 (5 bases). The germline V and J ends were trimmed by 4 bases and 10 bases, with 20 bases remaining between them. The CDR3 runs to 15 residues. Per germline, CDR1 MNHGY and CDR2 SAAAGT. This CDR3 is CASSSPGPSSGIQYF. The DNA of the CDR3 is TGTGCCAGCAGTTCCCCGGGCCCCTCCTCGGGAATTCAGTACTTC.

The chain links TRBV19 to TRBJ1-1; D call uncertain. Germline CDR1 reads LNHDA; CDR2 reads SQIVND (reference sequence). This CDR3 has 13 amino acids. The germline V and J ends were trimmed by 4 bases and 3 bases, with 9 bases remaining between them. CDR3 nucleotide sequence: TGTGCCAGTAGTAGTCAGTGGTACACTGAAGCTTTCTTT. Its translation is CASSSQWYTEAFF. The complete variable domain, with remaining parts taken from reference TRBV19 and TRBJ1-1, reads DGGITQSPKYLFRKEGQNVTLSCEQNLNHDAMYWYRQDPGQGLRLIYYSQIVNDFQKGDIAEGYSVSREKKESFPLTVTSAQKNPTAFYLCASSSQWYTEAFFGQGTRLTVV.